These T cell receptor beta chains were read from a single sample in a study of neurological immune-mediated disorders. TCRdb re-called the 5' RACE reads with MiXCR, one entry per CDR3 protein. The sample shows around 27,000 distinct CDR3 sequences, around 14% of them seen only once. The sample taken for sequencing was PBMCs. The origin of the receptors is a man in his 70s in good health. CDR3s include the opening cysteine and the closing phenylalanine or tryptophan. A D gene is named only where the DNA matches it firmly. A row's size may be missing; if present it is once, few, many or a size class.

V	J	D	size	DNA	CDR3
TRBV7-2	TRBJ2-1	TRBD2	NA	TGTGCCAGCAGCGCCCCGTCGGGGCGGGGGGGACTTTCTGAGAAGTTCTTC	CASSAPSGRGGLSEKFF
TRBV18	TRBJ2-2	TRBD1	many	TGTGCCAGCTCACCCGGACAGGGAGACACCGGGGAGCTGTTTTTT	CASSPGQGDTGELFF
TRBV25-1	TRBJ1-1	NA	few	TGTGCCACCCATCGGGGCACTGAAGCTTTCTTT	CATHRGTEAFF
TRBV20-1	TRBJ2-3	NA	NA	TGCAGTGCTAGAGCCGGGGAGCGGACAGATACGCAGTATTTT	CSARAGERTDTQYF
TRBV29-1	TRBJ1-5	NA	many	TGCAGCGCCCAGGGTGATTGGAATCAGCCCCAGCATTTT	CSAQGDWNQPQHF
TRBV4-3	TRBJ1-4	NA	many	TGCGCCAGCAGCCAAGATCTATGGGGAGCGAATGAAAAACTGTTTTTT	CASSQDLWGANEKLFF
TRBV20-1	TRBJ1-4	NA	many	TGCAGTGCTTCCCCAGAGAGTAATGAAAAACTGTTTTTT	CSASPESNEKLFF
TRBV27	TRBJ2-1	TRBD1	many	TGTGCCAGCAGTTTCCTCGGACAGGTTGAGCAGTTCTTC	CASSFLGQVEQFF
TRBV5-1	TRBJ1-1	NA	many	TGCGCCAGCAGCTTGGCGCCAGCTCCGAACACTGAAGCTTTCTTT	CASSLAPAPNTEAFF
TRBV19	TRBJ2-5	TRBD1	NA	TGTGCCAGTAGTCAATTGGGACAGTCCGGGACCCAGTACTTC	CASSQLGQSGTQYF
TRBV4-3	TRBJ2-6	TRBD1	many	TGCGCCAGCAGCCAAGACTACAGGGGGTCTGGGGCCAACGTCCTGACTTTC	CASSQDYRGSGANVLTF
TRBV7-2	TRBJ1-3	TRBD1	many	TGTGCCAGCAGCTCCGGCGGGACAGGCCCCTTCTCAGACACCATATATTTT	CASSSGGTGPFSDTIYF
TRBV9	TRBJ2-1	NA	many	TGTGCCAGCAGCGTAGCCAGTCGCTCCTACAATGAGCAGTTCTTC	CASSVASRSYNEQFF
TRBV5-1	TRBJ1-1	NA	many	TGCGCCAGCAGCTTGAGACCGACGTACACTGAAGCTTTCTTT	CASSLRPTYTEAFF
TRBV24-1	TRBJ2-2	TRBD1	many	TGTGCCACCAGTGATTTGCGACAGGGGTACACCGGGGAGCTGTTTTTT	CATSDLRQGYTGELFF
TRBV5-1	TRBJ2-7	NA	NA	TGCGCCAGCAGCTTGGGGTCTGTGGCAGGGGTCTACGAGCAGTACTTC	CASSLGSVAGVYEQYF
TRBV5-1	TRBJ1-6	TRBD1	many	TGCGCCAGCGCGACAGGGGCGAACTATAATTCACCCCTCCACTTT	CASATGANYNSPLHF
TRBV6-2/TRBV6-3	TRBJ2-1	NA	many	TGTGCCAGCACCTCGGTGGATGAGCAGTTCTTC	CASTSVDEQFF
TRBV7-3	TRBJ2-1	NA	many	TGTGCCAGCAGCTTATCAAGTTCAGCGGGCAATGAGCAGTTCTTC	CASSLSSSAGNEQFF
TRBV5-5	TRBJ2-7	NA	many	TGTGCCAGCAGCCATCCAAGGGGGAGCTCCTACGAGCAGTACTTC	CASSHPRGSSYEQYF
TRBV12-3/TRBV12-4	TRBJ1-2	TRBD1	many	TGTGCCAGCAGTTCGCAGGGGGTTAACTATGGCTACACCTTC	CASSSQGVNYGYTF
TRBV7-2	TRBJ1-2	NA	many	TGTGCCAGCAGCCTGTCGGCAACATATGGCTACACCTTC	CASSLSATYGYTF
TRBV6-1	TRBJ2-7	TRBD1	many	TGTGCCACCCCTGGACAGGGTGGTTTTGGCTACGAGCAGTACTTC	CATPGQGGFGYEQYF
TRBV24-1	TRBJ1-5	TRBD1	many	TGTGCCACCAGTGAGGGATTGGGGACAGGGCAGAATCAGCCCCAGCATTTT	CATSEGLGTGQNQPQHF
TRBV7-2	TRBJ1-5	NA	many	TGTGCCAGCAGCTTAGACTTTAGCAATCAGCCCCAGCATTTT	CASSLDFSNQPQHF
TRBV6-6	TRBJ2-2	TRBD1	many	TGTGCCAGCAGTTACTACGGGACAGGGGGGACCGGGGAGCTGTTTTTT	CASSYYGTGGTGELFF
TRBV2	TRBJ2-4	NA	many	TGTGCCAGCAAGAGGTCACTAGCCAAAAACATTCAGTACTTC	CASKRSLAKNIQYF
TRBV3-1	TRBJ2-7	NA	many	TGTGCCAGCAGCCGATCCCAGGTGCGGGGCCTCCCCTACGAGCAGTACTTC	CASSRSQVRGLPYEQYF
TRBV7-2	TRBJ2-1	TRBD1	NA	TGTGCCAGCAACCCGGGGACAGCTTACAATGAGCAGTTCTTC	CASNPGTAYNEQFF
TRBV5-1	TRBJ2-3	NA	many	TGCGCCAGCAGCCCGGCCCGGGGCACAGATACGCAGTATTTT	CASSPARGTDTQYF
TRBV7-2	TRBJ1-2	TRBD1	few	TGTGCCAGCAGCCCTAGACAGGGGGGCTACACCTTC	CASSPRQGGYTF
TRBV18	TRBJ1-1	TRBD1	NA	TGTGCCAGCTCGACAGGGGTGAGGACTGAAGCTTTCTTT	CASSTGVRTEAFF
TRBV20-1	TRBJ1-1	NA	medium-sized	TGCAGTGCTAGGTGGGGGGCTGGGGAGAACACTGAAGCTTTCTTT	CSARWGAGENTEAFF
TRBV11-2	TRBJ2-3	NA	many	TGTGCCAGCAGCTTAAGCATCGGGTTCACAGATACGCAGTATTTT	CASSLSIGFTDTQYF
TRBV21-1	TRBJ1-1	NA	NA	TGTGCCAGCAGCAAAGCGAGTGAGGGCAGGCCGTCTGAAGCTTTCTTT	CASSKASEGRPSEAFF
TRBV5-1	TRBJ1-3	NA	many	TGCGCCAGCAGCTTGGTATTCGGCCGCCGTCTCTCTGGAAACACCATATATTTT	CASSLVFGRRLSGNTIYF
TRBV5-1	TRBJ2-3	TRBD1	NA	TGCGCCAGCAGCTTGGGACAGGGGCCAGATACGCAGTATTTT	CASSLGQGPDTQYF
TRBV3-1	TRBJ2-2	NA	many	TGTGCCAGCAGCCAACAGGGTTATTTGGAGACCGGGGAGCTGTTTTTT	CASSQQGYLETGELFF
TRBV7-6	TRBJ1-5	NA	many	TGTGCCAGCAGCCCACGCAGGGGTAGCAATCAGCCCCAGCATTTT	CASSPRRGSNQPQHF
TRBV19	TRBJ2-2	NA	many	TGTGCCAGTACGAACACCGGGGAGCTGTTTTTT	CASTNTGELFF
TRBV19	TRBJ2-2	TRBD1	many	TGTGCCAGTAGTAAGAGACCGGGACAGGGGAACACCGGGGAGCTGTTTTTT	CASSKRPGQGNTGELFF
TRBV5-1	TRBJ2-5	NA	many	TGCGCCAGTAGTGCAGGGGACCTACAAGAGACCCAGTACTTC	CASSAGDLQETQYF
TRBV28	TRBJ2-7	TRBD2	many	TGTGCCAGCAGCGACGGCGGGGGGCGTTACTACGAGCAGTACTTC	CASSDGGGRYYEQYF
TRBV12-3/TRBV12-4	TRBJ1-2	NA	many	TGTGCCAGCAGTTTAGGTATATCCAGGGGAGTCAACTATGGCTACACCTTC	CASSLGISRGVNYGYTF
TRBV4-3	TRBJ2-1	TRBD2	many	TGCGCCAGCAGCCAAGATGGCGGGGGGGTGTCCTACAATGAGCAGTTCTTC	CASSQDGGGVSYNEQFF
TRBV19	TRBJ2-2	TRBD2	many	TGTGCCAGTAGTATGGGCCGGGGGGTCACCGGGGAGCTGTTTTTT	CASSMGRGVTGELFF